These 25 T cell receptor beta chains came from one sample sequenced in a study of T cell repertoires in cytomegalovirus infection (dated by TCRdb to between 2018 and 2021). The data were produced on an Illumina HiSeq 1500. The raw public reads went through TCRdb reprocessing: fastp at Q25, MiXCR clone calling, in-frame beta chains kept. Records with the same CDR3 protein are collapsed into one entry carrying the most frequent genes and DNA. Here the sample has approximately 1,000,000 distinct CDR3 sequences; roughly 30% occur a single time. The biggest ten clones account for around 15% of the sample. These TCRs are of unknown antigen specificity. The treatment or condition label on this specimen signifies: in vitro stimulation with specific CMV peptide epitopes to enrich CMV-specific T cells. The input for sequencing was cultured CD8+ T cells from PBMCs, taken from culture after CMV antigen stimulation. The receptors originated from a human donor in good health (CMV status not recorded). Some clones in this sample may be carry-over from other donors' samples.

This clonotype occurred a few times. The V and J genes are TRBV12-3 or TRBV12-4 and TRBJ2-3; 10 bases fit TRBD2. Losses at the gene ends were 5 bases for V and 4 bases for J; bases not matched to a gene: 6. The CDR3 is 15 residues long. The CDR3: CASSPTSGDPDTQYF. CDR3 DNA: TGTGCCAGCAGTCCAACTAGCGGGGATCCAGATACGCAGTATTTT.

This clonotype has more than one count but fewer than ten. The chain is built from TRBV24-1 and TRBJ1-5; TRBD1 aligns across 9 bases. Trimming at V came to 7 bases and at J to 7 bases, leaving 7 bases not matched to a gene. The CDR3 is 14 residues long. Germline V gene lookup returns CDR1 KGHDR and CDR2 SFDVKD. In DNA, the CDR3 is TGTGCCACCAGCCGGGACAGGGAAGACCAGCCCCAGCATTTT. This gives the protein CATSRDREDQPQHF.

The J gene is TRBJ1-2, the V gene TRBV7-9; 10 bases map to TRBD1. The V gene's germline CDR1 is SEHNR and CDR2 FQNEAQ (reference sequence). V shed 4 bases and J 5 bases; nucleotides not matched to a gene: 10. The length of the CDR3 is 16 residues. The CDR3, as DNA: TGTGCCAGCAGCTCGCCGCGACAGGGGGCGGAATATGGCTACACCTTC. Its protein product is CASSSPRQGAEYGYTF.

The sample holds many counts of this clonotype. DNA for the CDR3: TGTGCCAGCAGTCCCGGGACGGAAAACTATGGCTACACCTTC. Translated, it gives CASSPGTENYGYTF. The chain couples TRBV27 to TRBJ1-2; D might be TRBD1 (5 bases). The CDR3 covers 14 residues. V was trimmed by 5 bases and J by 2 bases, leaving 12 bases between them. CDR1 MNHEY and CDR2 SMNVEV come from the germline V gene (reference sequence).

This clonotype was counted a few times. This chain uses TRBV6-5 with TRBJ1-5; maybe TRBD1 (6 bases). From germline, CDR1 is MNHEY and CDR2 SVGAGI. V was shortened by 5 bases and J by 2 bases, with 16 bases between the two germline ends. The CDR3 contains 16 residues. CDR3 bases: TGTGCCAGCAGTCCGGGGGGGGCGCTTGGCAATCAGCCCCAGCATTTT. Translation gives CASSPGGALGNQPQHF.

The genes are TRBV27 and TRBJ2-1, with 8 bases aligning to TRBD2. V lost 4 bases to trimming and J lost 6 bases; unmatched junction nucleotides: 8. The CDR3 consists of 15 residues. The V gene's germline CDR1 is MNHEY and CDR2 SMNVEV (reference sequence). CDR3: CASSWGRGGINEQFF. The CDR3 DNA reads as TGTGCCAGCAGTTGGGGCCGCGGGGGGATCAATGAGCAGTTCTTC.

This clonotype has more than one count but fewer than ten. The genes are TRBV7-9 and TRBJ2-7; D gene uncertain. CDR3 length: 12 amino acids. Germline V gene sequence: CDR1 SEHNR, CDR2 FQNEAQ (reference sequence). V lost 1 base and J 5 bases, leaving 6 bases between the germline ends. CDR3 sequence reads: CASSLDLDEQYV. The CDR3 region has the DNA TGTGCCAGCAGCTTAGATCTGGACGAGCAGTACGTC.

This chain joins TRBV9 and TRBJ2-7; 9 bases align to TRBD2. The length of the CDR3 is 15 residues. CDR1 SGDLS and CDR2 YYNGEE come from the germline V gene. Trimming removed 3 bases from V and 3 bases from J; junction bases left unmatched: 7. DNA of the CDR3: TGTGCCAGCAGCGCTGGGACTAGCTCGTACTACGAGCAGTACTTC. It yields the protein CASSAGTSSYYEQYF.

This chain links TRBV5-1 with TRBJ2-2, with D possibly TRBD1 on 6 matching bases. The CDR3 extends over 18 amino acids. The germline CDR1 and CDR2 sequences are SGHRS and YFSETQ. The germline V and J ends were trimmed by 1 base and 5 bases, with 21 bases remaining between them. CDR3 sequence reads: CASSLKSPDRPWTGELFF. Written as DNA, the CDR3 is TGCGCCAGCAGCTTGAAGTCACCCGACAGGCCCTGGACCGGGGAGCTGTTTTTT.

This chain joins TRBV2 and TRBJ1-3, with 10 bases identical to TRBD1. V trimming: 4 bases; J trimming: 4 bases; junction bases outside the gene matches: 4. This CDR3 contains 15 residues. Per the germline V gene, CDR1 is SNHLY and CDR2 is FYNNEI. The CDR3, as DNA: TGTGCCAGCAGTGTGGGACAGGGGCCAGGAAACACCATATATTTT. Encoded protein: CASSVGQGPGNTIYF.

V and J are TRBV6-2 or TRBV6-3 and TRBJ1-1; D not resolved. There are 11 residues in the CDR3. Germline loops: CDR1 MNHEY, CDR2 SVGEGT. Deletions cut 6 bases from V and 5 bases from J, with 7 bases between. In DNA form, the CDR3 reads TGTGCCAGCAGGGCTAAGACTGAAGCTTTCTTT. It codes for CASRAKTEAFF.

V usage is TRBV6-2 or TRBV6-3 and J usage is TRBJ1-1; D is perhaps TRBD1 (5 bases). Germline V gives CDR1 MNHEY, CDR2 SVGEGT. The CDR3 totals 16 residues. V lost 0 bases and J lost 3, with 14 bases in between. The CDR3 reads CASSYSRWDRDTEAFF. The DNA of the CDR3 is TGTGCCAGCAGTTACTCGAGGTGGGACCGCGACACTGAAGCTTTCTTT.

This sequence joins TRBV12-3 or TRBV12-4 and TRBJ2-1, with D perhaps given as TRBD1 or TRBD2 (5 bases each). V shed 6 bases and J shed 9 bases, with 15 bases lying between them. CDR3 length: 13 residues. This CDR3 reads CASRPLGDGEQFF. As DNA, the CDR3 is TGTGCCAGCAGACCACTTGGGGACGGTGAGCAGTTCTTC.

This clonotype has ten or more counts. The chain uses TRBV27 and TRBJ2-1, with TRBD1 matching over 9 bases. Trimming took 6 bases from V and 8 from J; bases not matched to a gene: 8. Germline CDR1 is MNHEY and CDR2 is SMNVEV (reference sequence). CDR3 length: 14 residues. DNA for the CDR3: TGTGCCAGCAGCCGGGGGACAGGGTCCCATGAGCAGTTCTTC. Its protein is CASSRGTGSHEQFF.

The chain recombines TRBV2 with TRBJ2-7, with D perhaps matching TRBD1 or TRBD2 (5 bases each). Between the trimmed V and J ends, which lost 3 bases and 5 bases, there was a span of 14 bases. This CDR3 has 14 residues. Germline assignment: CDR1 SNHLY and CDR2 FYNNEI. DNA of the CDR3: TGTGCCAGCAGTGAGGGACGGCCTCAGGACGAGCAGTACTTC. Amino acids: CASSEGRPQDEQYF. The whole variable domain, filled in from reference TRBV2 and TRBJ2-7, reads EPEVTQTPSHQVTQMGQEVILRCVPISNHLYFYWYRQILGQKVEFLVSFYNNEISEKSEIFDDQFSVERPDGSNFTLKIRSTKLEDSAMYFCASSEGRPQDEQYFGPGTRLTVT.

This clonotype was detected many times. This CDR3 reads CAISESVSGQSIGYEQYF. CDR3 DNA sequence: TGTGCCATCAGTGAGTCGGTGTCGGGACAGTCAATAGGGTACGAGCAGTACTTC. V usage is TRBV10-3 and J usage is TRBJ2-7; 7 bases are a match to TRBD1. V lost 0 bases and J lost 4; bases outside the gene matches: 15. CDR3 size: 18 residues. Looked up from germline, CDR1 is ENHRY and CDR2 is SYGVKD.

This clonotype appeared once. This may come from a read error, since a much larger clone is one base off. The rearrangement joins TRBV7-9 to TRBJ1-4; no definite D call. V was cut by 2 bases and J by 7 bases, with 20 bases left in between. The length of the CDR3 is 17 residues. Germline values: CDR1 SEHNR, CDR2 FQNEAQ (reference sequence). CDR3 nucleotide sequence: TGTGCCAGCAGCTTACCCACCACGCGGCTTTCCATTGAAAAACTGTTTTTT. Amino acids: CASSLPTTRLSIEKLFF.

The V call is TRBV28, the J call TRBJ2-7, with 7 bases matching TRBD1. The CDR3 has 14 amino acids. J gave up 3 bases and V 2 bases, and 4 bases lay outside the gene matches. Per the germline V gene, CDR1 is MDHEN and CDR2 is SYDVKM. CDR3 sequence: CASSLTGTDYEQYV. CDR3 in DNA: TGTGCCAGCAGTTTAACCGGGACAGACTACGAGCAGTACGTC.

This clonotype was seen ten or more times. The chain recombines TRBV25-1 with TRBJ1-5; D gene uncertain. Germline V gene sequence: CDR1 MGHDK, CDR2 SYGVNS. The V gene lost 4 bases and the J gene lost 2 bases, with 6 bases spanning the gap. The CDR3 spans 13 residues. CDR3 loop: CASSGGGNQPQHF. CDR3 in DNA: TGTGCCAGCAGTGGCGGGGGCAATCAGCCCCAGCATTTT.

Here the CDR3 reads CASSPRGSGGAGETQYF. CDR3 nucleotide sequence: TGTGCCAGCAGTCCCCGGGGTAGCGGGGGGGCCGGGGAGACCCAGTACTTC. The chain uses TRBV12-3 or TRBV12-4 and TRBJ2-5, with 11 nucleotides matching TRBD2. This CDR3 comprises 17 residues. V shed 5 bases, J shed 5 bases, and the junction held 13 bases outside the gene matches.

This clonotype was recorded at least ten times. This chain uses TRBV7-9 with TRBJ1-1; TRBD1 matches at 9 bases. V trimming: 5 bases; J trimming: 3 bases; junction bases outside the gene matches: 10. This CDR3 region has 16 residues. Germline values: CDR1 SEHNR, CDR2 FQNEAQ (reference sequence). DNA for the CDR3: TGTGCCAGCAGCCCCACGGACAGGGGTTTATACACTGAAGCTTTCTTT. Its translation is CASSPTDRGLYTEAFF.

This clonotype was found a few times. The rearrangement joins TRBV6-6 to TRBJ1-5, with D possibly being TRBD1 (6 bases). The CDR3 has 14 residues. The V end lost 2 bases, the J end lost 6 bases, and 11 bases lay between the germline ends. Germline loops: CDR1 MNHNY, CDR2 SVGAGI (reference sequence). The CDR3 here is CASSYVQGPQPQHF. The CDR3, as DNA: TGTGCCAGCAGTTACGTACAGGGTCCTCAGCCCCAGCATTTT.

This clonotype showed up just a few times. The chain recombines TRBV19 with TRBJ1-1, with 7 bases matching TRBD1. J lost 4 bases, V lost 3 bases, and 5 bases had no gene match. The CDR3 has 14 residues. CDR1 is LNHDA, CDR2 SQIVND, per germline (reference sequence). The CDR3 coding sequence is TGTGCCAGTAGTATCGGGTACAGGGGCACTGAAGCTTTCTTT. Translation: CASSIGYRGTEAFF.

The chain has TRBV4-1 and TRBJ2-5, with 9 bases aligning to TRBD2. J gave up 3 bases and V 0 bases, and 8 bases lay outside the gene matches. This CDR3 contains 17 residues. CDR1 is MGHRA, CDR2 YSYEKL, per germline. In nucleotides, the CDR3 is TGCGCCAGCAGCCAAGATAAAGCGGGGGGCATGGAAGAGACCCAGTACTTC. It yields the protein CASSQDKAGGMEETQYF.

This sequence joins TRBV25-1 and TRBJ2-2; no reliable D call. The CDR3 spans 16 residues. CDR1 and CDR2 (germline): MGHDK, SYGVNS. V shed 3 bases and J shed 2 bases, with 13 bases lying between them. The CDR3, as DNA: TGTGCCAGCAGTGATGAAGACTGGTCCAACACCGGGGAGCTGTTTTTT. It is translated as CASSDEDWSNTGELFF. Variable domain in full (rest from reference TRBV25-1 and TRBJ2-2): EADIYQTPRYLVIGTGKKITLECSQTMGHDKMYWYQQDPGMELHLIHYSYGVNSTEKGDLSSESTVSRIRTEHFPLTLESARPSHTSQYLCASSDEDWSNTGELFFGEGSRLTVL.